Shown below are 11 T cell receptor beta chains from a single sample sequenced in a study of post-analysis software for immune sequencing data. General study results and limits: Several TRBV segments occurring more often in patients than controls included TRBV5-6, TRBV5-1 and TRBV20-1.

These receptors are not linked to any known antigen. Unique molecular identifiers tagged the TCR beta cDNA libraries. TCRdb re-called the PCR reads with MiXCR, one entry per CDR3 protein. The data contain a few hundred thousand distinct CDR3 sequences, roughly 36% of them singletons. Sequencing input: blood. The receptors were gathered from a girl aged 5-17 years with multiple sclerosis.

This rearrangement joins TRBV5-1 to TRBJ2-1; 11 nucleotides align to TRBD1. Germline CDR1 SGHRS, CDR2 YFSETQ. The junction had 7 bases not matched to a gene; V was cut back by 0 bases and J by 8 bases. The CDR3 contains 16 residues. CDR3 region: CASSLGLGTGGDEQFF. DNA for the CDR3: TGCGCCAGCAGCTTGGGACTAGGGACAGGGGGGGATGAGCAGTTCTTC.

The chain is built from TRBV7-2 and TRBJ2-7, with D perhaps TRBD2 (7 bases). Looked up from germline, CDR1 is SGHTA and CDR2 is FQGNSA. Deletions cut 1 base from V and 2 bases from J, with 15 bases between. The CDR3 contains 16 residues. CDR3 sequence: CASSLGAGAITYEQYF. DNA of the CDR3: TGTGCCAGCAGCTTAGGGGCGGGGGCCATAACCTACGAGCAGTACTTC.

For this clonotype: One end of the junction fails to match germline, which may point to a read error. The rearrangement links TRBV5-1 to TRBJ2-7; 8 nucleotides match TRBD2. The DNA matches TRBJ2-5 better at its end, which makes the J call doubtful. Germline lookup yields CDR1 SGHRS and CDR2 YFSETQ. The CDR3 runs 14 residues. This chain's CDR3 is CANSEPSGQETQYF. In DNA form, the CDR3 reads TGCGCCAACAGCGAGCCTAGCGGGCAGGAGACCCAGTACTTC.

The chain is built from TRBV4-1 and TRBJ1-5, with 12 bases fitting TRBD1. Germline V CDR1 and CDR2: MGHRA, YSYEKL. This CDR3 has 15 amino acids. V shed 4 bases, J shed 6 bases, and the junction held 4 bases outside the gene matches. The DNA for the CDR3 is TGCGCCAGCAGCCTGGGACAGGGGGCGATTCAGCCCCAGCATTTT. As protein: CASSLGQGAIQPQHF.

The chain links TRBV20-1 to TRBJ2-1; D remains unclear. Germline CDR1 and CDR2: DFQATT and SNEGSKA (reference sequence). The CDR3 runs 13 residues. Between the trimmed V and J ends, which lost 1 base and 4 bases, there was a span of 8 bases. The CDR3 nucleotides are TGCAGTGCTAGAGGAGATGGATACAATGAGCAGTTCTTC. Amino acids: CSARGDGYNEQFF.

The chain carries TRBV20-1 and TRBJ2-5; D not certain. The CDR3 spans 14 residues. Trimming pared 3 bases from V and 6 bases from J, leaving 17 bases between. The V gene's germline CDR1 is DFQATT and CDR2 SNEGSKA (reference sequence). CDR3 nucleotides: TGCAGTGCTAGGGGATCCCTAGGGTGGCAGACCCAGTACTTC. The encoded protein is CSARGSLGWQTQYF.

This clonotype has ten or more counts. The chain employs TRBV10-3 and TRBJ2-1; D ambiguous. Germline V lookup: CDR1 ENHRY, CDR2 SYGVKD. Trimming took 3 bases from V and 2 from J, leaving 17 bases between them. The CDR3 is 17 residues long. The CDR3 DNA sequence: TGTGCCATCAGTGAAGTTGGGTTTCGAGATACCTACAATGAGCAGTTCTTC. Translated, it gives CAISEVGFRDTYNEQFF.

This clonotype was detected only a few times. The chain is built from TRBV13 and TRBJ1-2; D not resolved. This CDR3 comprises 14 residues. Trimming pared 5 bases from V and 4 bases from J, leaving 14 bases between. Germline loops: CDR1 PRHDT, CDR2 FYEKMQ (reference sequence). Here the CDR3 DNA reads TGTGCCAGCAGCCCTGGGGTCAGTATCTATGGCTACACCTTC. It yields the protein CASSPGVSIYGYTF. The full variable domain, rest sourced from reference TRBV13 and TRBJ1-2, is AAGVIQSPRHLIKEKRETATLKCYPIPRHDTVYWYQQGPGQDPQFLISFYEKMQSDKGSIPDRFSAQQFSDYHSELNMSSLELGDSALYFCASSPGVSIYGYTFGSGTRLTVV.

The chain employs TRBV6-2 or TRBV6-3 and TRBJ1-5; D is uncertain. V dropped 4 bases and J dropped 3 bases, with 13 bases sitting between them. Germline V CDR1 and CDR2: MNHEY, SVGEGT. This CDR3 spans 15 amino acids. The CDR3 here is CASSSADGPNQPQHF. The CDR3 bases are TGTGCCAGCAGTTCAGCCGACGGGCCCAATCAGCCCCAGCATTTT.

The gene calls are TRBV6-2 or TRBV6-3 and TRBJ1-2; D ambiguous. Trimming took 1 base from V and 4 from J, leaving 10 bases between them. This CDR3 has 14 amino acids. Per germline, CDR1 MNHEY and CDR2 SVGEGT. CDR3 region: CASSYYGGFYGYTF. The CDR3 DNA sequence: TGTGCCAGCAGTTACTACGGAGGCTTCTATGGCTACACCTTC.

This clonotype was detected only a few times. A much larger clone differs by one base, so this may be a read error. The chain uses TRBV15 and TRBJ2-3; 8 bases match TRBD2. Looked up from germline, CDR1 is LNHNV and CDR2 is YYDKDF (reference sequence). The CDR3 sequence is 15 residues long. CDR3 sequence reads: CVTSRDSGGTDTQYF. CDR3 in DNA: TGTGTCACCAGCAGAGATAGCGGGGGCACAGATACGCAGTATTTT.